These 7 T cell receptor beta chains came from one sample sequenced in a study of blood T cell repertoires in COVID-19. Clones were sequenced by immunoSEQ multiplex PCR, and TCRdb holds only the in-frame ones, with some missing. The table includes 150,000 to 200,000 clones, approximately 79% detected once. Specimen: peripheral blood. These receptors all come from a woman over 75 with acute or convalescent COVID-19.

The genes are TRBV7-2 and TRBJ1-4; D call uncertain. CDR3 length: 14 amino acids. V was pared by 3 bases and J by 1 base, with 6 bases between. Germline lookup yields CDR1 SGHTA and CDR2 FQGNSA. CDR3 nucleotide sequence: TGTGCCAGCAGCTTCCAGATAACTAATGAAAAACTGTTTTTT. It yields the protein CASSFQITNEKLFF.

The chain links TRBV19 to TRBJ1-1; TRBD1 agrees at 9 bases. Germline CDR1 is LNHDA and CDR2 is SQIVND (reference sequence). The CDR3 is made up of 14 amino acids. V dropped 4 bases and J dropped 2; count of bases not matched to a gene: 2. The CDR3: CASSKDRGNTEAFF. The DNA for the CDR3 is TGTGCCAGTAGTAAGGACAGGGGAAACACTGAAGCTTTCTTT.

This clone was seen a few times. The chain links TRBV27 to TRBJ2-5; D unclear. This CDR3 contains 12 residues. Per the germline V gene, CDR1 is MNHEY and CDR2 is SMNVEV (reference sequence). V gave up 3 bases and J gave up 0 bases, with 2 bases separating them. This chain's CDR3 is CASSFYQETQYF. The CDR3 DNA is TGTGCCAGCAGTTTCTACCAAGAGACCCAGTACTTC.

The genes are TRBV28 and TRBJ2-3; the D gene is possibly TRBD2 (5 bases). This CDR3 region has 17 residues. Germline lookup yields CDR1 MDHEN and CDR2 SYDVKM. V was trimmed by 6 bases and J by 3 bases, leaving 22 bases between them. This CDR3 reads CASSSTARAGLTDTQYF. The CDR3, as DNA: TGTGCCAGCAGCTCCACAGCGCGGGCTGGGTTGACAGATACGCAGTATTTT.

The rearrangement links TRBV23-1 to TRBJ2-7; D uncertain. TRBV23-1 qualifies as an ORF whose function is uncertain. The CDR3 is 14 residues long. The germline V and J ends were trimmed by 8 bases and 1 base, with 15 bases remaining between them. CDR3 DNA sequence: TGCGCCAGCCGCAGCCGGGTTGGGTCCTACGAGCAGTACTTC. This encodes CASRSRVGSYEQYF.

This clone was seen once. The V call is TRBV21-1, the J call TRBJ2-1; no check of the table's D call, TRBD2, against the DNA was made. TRBV21-1 is a known pseudogene. This CDR3 region has 18 residues. The CDR3 nucleotides are TGTGCCAGCAGCAAAGTTGGTCCGCTTAGCGGGGTCTACAATGAGCAGTTCTTC. Amino acids: CASSKVGPLSGVYNEQFF.

This chain joins TRBV21-1 and TRBJ2-2; TRBD2 is the table's D call, not checked against the DNA. TRBV21-1 is deemed a pseudogene. The CDR3 is 15 amino acids. The CDR3 loop is CASRARPPDTGELFF. The DNA for the CDR3 is TGTGCCAGCAGAGCCCGCCCGCCTGACACCGGGGAGCTGTTTTTT.